The sequence of this T cell receptor beta chain was determined in a study of molecular identifiers for immune sequencing clone quantification. Whole-study context: Replicates involved a five-way split of RNA from around 20,000 or 99,000 naive CD8 cells, with sequencing of four. Study conclusions and caveats: In a background of over 750,000 naive cells, spiked Jurkat TCR RNA from one cell was reportedly detectable.

The J segment lost 6 bases and the V segment lost 5 bases, leaving 9 bases of the junction unmatched. CDR3 length: 15 amino acids. Per the germline V gene, CDR1 is MNHEY and CDR2 is SVGAGI. Input for naive CD8 libraries was about 18,000 to 1,100,000 sorted cells; the RNA fraction used was 10%, 30% or 50%. The authors built bulk TCR libraries by previously described methods with listed TCR primers. From the PCR reads, TCRdb called clonotypes with MiXCR, one entry per CDR3 protein. The table lists more than 85,000 distinct CDR3 sequences, around 33% of them singletons, with around 3.8% in the top ten. For this clonotype: Its antigen is as yet unknown.

This TCR was sampled from a human donor in good health. Some libraries in this study had Jurkat cell RNA spiked in. The sequenced sample consisted of naive CD8+ T cells from blood, with Jurkat cell RNA spiked in. Subset described: FACS-sorted CD8+CD4-CCR7+CD45RA+ naive T cells. The V and J genes are TRBV6-5 and TRBJ2-7; 11 nucleotides line up with TRBD1. The CDR3 nucleotides read TGTGCCAGCAGTAACGGACAGGGGGCCTTGTCCGAGCAGTACTTC. It specifies CASSNGQGALSEQYF.